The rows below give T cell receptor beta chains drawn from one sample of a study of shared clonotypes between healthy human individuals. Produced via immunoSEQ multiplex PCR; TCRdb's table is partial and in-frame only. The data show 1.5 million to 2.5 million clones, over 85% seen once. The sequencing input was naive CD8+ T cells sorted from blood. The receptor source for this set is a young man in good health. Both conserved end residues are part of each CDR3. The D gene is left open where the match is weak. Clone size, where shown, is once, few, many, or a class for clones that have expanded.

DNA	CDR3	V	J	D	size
TGTGCCAGCAGTCTCCCTAATGAAAAACTGTTTTTT	CASSLPNEKLFF	TRBV27	TRBJ1-4	-	-
TGTGCCATCAGTGAATCTCAGAGAAGCTACGAGCAGTACTTC	CAISESQRSYEQYF	TRBV10-3	TRBJ2-7	-	-
TGTGCCACGCCGCCCATGGGCGGAACCGGGGAGCTGTTTTTT	CATPPMGGTGELFF	TRBV6-4	TRBJ2-2	-	-
TGTGCCAGCAGCTTCGGGCGAGCAGGTGATAATTCACCCCTCCACTTT	CASSFGRAGDNSPLHF	TRBV13	TRBJ1-6	-	-
TGTGCCAGTAGTATAGTAGGCAGAGCCTACGAGCAGTACTTC	CASSIVGRAYEQYF	TRBV19	TRBJ2-7	-	-
TGTGCCAGCAGTCCCAATATCGGGGTCGCATACAATGAGCAGTTCTTC	CASSPNIGVAYNEQFF	TRBV6-6	TRBJ2-1	-	-
TGTGCCAGTAGTATCGGGGTGGGAGACACAGATACGCAGTATTTT	CASSIGVGDTDTQYF	TRBV19	TRBJ2-3	-	-
TGTGCCAGCAGGGACCCCTTTGATTCTGATAGCGGGGGATGTGAGTATTTT	CASRDPFDSDSGGCEYF	TRBV2	TRBJ2-3	TRBD2	once
TGTGCCAGCAGCGGCAGGGACAGCACAGATACGCAGTATTTT	CASSGRDSTDTQYF	TRBV9	TRBJ2-3	-	-
TGCGCCAGCAGCCAAGGGCGGTACTACGAGCAGTACTTC	CASSQGRYYEQYF	TRBV4-1	TRBJ2-7	-	-
TGTGCCAGCAGCCCTCGCCAGGGTGGCACTGAAGCTTTCTTT	CASSPRQGGTEAFF	TRBV9	TRBJ1-1	-	-
TGTGCCAGCAGCTTGATAGCGGGGGGAAACAATGAGCAGTTCTTC	CASSLIAGGNNEQFF	TRBV7-3	TRBJ2-1	TRBD2	-
TGCGCCAGCAGCCAAGATACTAGCGTAAGCTCCTACGAGCAGTACTTC	CASSQDTSVSSYEQYF	TRBV4-3	TRBJ2-7	TRBD2	-
TGTGCCAGCAGCCTATACCAGAGGGTAGCGGGACCTTCCTACGAGCAGTACTTC	CASSLYQRVAGPSYEQYF	TRBV7-8	TRBJ2-7	TRBD2	once
TGTGCCAGCAGCTCGTCGGGACAGGACACACAAGAGACCCAGTACTTC	CASSSSGQDTQETQYF	TRBV11-2	TRBJ2-5	TRBD1	-
TGTGCCAGCAGCCACGGGTCGGGACCTTACAATGAGCAGTTCTTC	CASSHGSGPYNEQFF	TRBV7-9	TRBJ2-1	-	-
TGTGCCAGCAGTCCCGTCCCTCGCGGGGAAGAGACCCAGTACTTC	CASSPVPRGEETQYF	TRBV11-2	TRBJ2-5	-	-
TGTGCCAGCAGCCAAATAGCGGGGGAGGGAGATACGCAGTATTTT	CASSQIAGEGDTQYF	TRBV4-2	TRBJ2-3	TRBD2	-
TGTGCCAGCTCGCCCGGACTAGCGGGGGTTTCCTACGAGCAGTACTTC	CASSPGLAGVSYEQYF	TRBV18	TRBJ2-7	TRBD2	-
TGTGCCGGTTACATGGGAGGAAACACCATATATTTT	CAGYMGGNTIYF	TRBV30	TRBJ1-3	-	-
TGTGCCAGCAGTTTATACACATCCAGCGCCCGAGGTGAAAAACTGTTTTTT	CASSLYTSSARGEKLFF	TRBV28	TRBJ1-4	-	-
TGTGCCAGCAGCACCGCGTTCCCCGGGGAGCTGTTTTTT	CASSTAFPGELFF	TRBV6-5	TRBJ2-2	-	-
TGTGCCAGCAGCCCCGACCGGGACAGGGGCGACCCTAACTATGGCTACACCTTC	CASSPDRDRGDPNYGYTF	TRBV2	TRBJ1-2	TRBD1	-